This TCR beta chain was captured by sequencing in a study of graft-versus-host responses after intestinal transplantation. For the study at large: Recipients had transplants, and these were multivisceral, liver-intestinal, or isolated intestinal. Overall study findings and caveats: Investigators detected GvH clones in recipient marrow, with some emerging earlier in ileum or blood. Early post-transplant falls in HvG clones accompanied the peak levels of circulating GvH clones. High graft-versus-host to host-versus-graft clonal ratios were found in allografts of patients who had graft-donor T cell macrochimerism.

The protocol was immunoSEQ multiplex PCR, while the TCRdb copy is restricted to in-frame clones and leaves out a portion. The sample records about 39,000 clones, about 93% being singletons. As regards this clone: Its specificity is unknown.

Germline V gene lookup returns CDR1 MDHEN and CDR2 SYDVKM. Trimming left V 2 bases short and J 0 bases short, with 14 bases between. The length of the CDR3 is 16 residues. The specimen was unstimulated CD8+ T cells sorted from spleen or lymph node cells, collected before transplant. The source is a human donor who was the organ donor for an intestinal transplant. This rearrangement joins TRBV28 to TRBJ2-7; D gene uncertain. The CDR3 bases are TGTGCCAGCAGTTTAGATTACGGTTCGAGCTCCTACGAGCAGTACTTC. Amino acid sequence: CASSLDYGSSSYEQYF.